Each of the 23 T cell receptor beta chains below was sequenced from the same sample in a study of cytomegalovirus exposure and HLA in healthy donors. 13 Jbeta primers and 60 Vbeta primers were used for the PCR. Data came from immunoSEQ multiplex PCR; TCRdb stores just in-frame clones and leaves some out. This sample has around 180,000 clones, with 75% to 90% found just once. The sample consisted of PBMCs. Receptors originate from a boy between 2 and 10 years old in good health and CMV-seronegative.

This rearrangement joins TRBV13 to TRBJ2-1; unclear D gene. V was shortened by 1 base and J by 0 bases, with 7 bases between the two germline ends. Germline V gene sequence: CDR1 PRHDT, CDR2 FYEKMQ (reference sequence). This CDR3 is 15 amino acids long. The CDR3 nucleotides read TGTGCCAGCAGCTTAGACAGTTCCTCCTACAATGAGCAGTTCTTC. Encoded protein: CASSLDSSSYNEQFF. Variable domain in full (rest from reference TRBV13 and TRBJ2-1): AAGVIQSPRHLIKEKRETATLKCYPIPRHDTVYWYQQGPGQDPQFLISFYEKMQSDKGSIPDRFSAQQFSDYHSELNMSSLELGDSALYFCASSLDSSSYNEQFFGPGTRLTVL.

The chain links TRBV7-2 to TRBJ1-1, with 9 bases that match TRBD1. The CDR3 totals 13 residues. In germline, CDR1 is SGHTA, CDR2 FQGNSA. V shed 3 bases, J shed 9 bases, and the junction held 5 bases outside the gene matches. This CDR3 reads CASSLGQGGQAFF. CDR3 in DNA: TGTGCCAGCAGCTTGGGACAGGGAGGTCAAGCTTTCTTT.

This clone has only one observation. J is TRBJ1-1 and V is TRBV12-5; D possibly corresponds to TRBD1 (6 bases). V was shortened by 3 bases and J by 1 base, with 9 bases between the two germline ends. The CDR3 has 14 residues. Germline values: CDR1 LGHNT, CDR2 FRNRAP. CDR3 nucleotides: TGTGCTAGTGGTTTCCAGGGGACGAACACTGAAGCTTTCTTT. It encodes CASGFQGTNTEAFF.

This clone was seen only a few times. The chain has TRBV4-3 and TRBJ1-2; 7 bases are shared with TRBD1. This CDR3 has 17 residues. Trimming took 2 bases from V and 2 from J; bases not matched to a gene: 11. Germline V CDR1 and CDR2: LGHNA, YSLEER. CDR3 amino acids: CASSQHHSTGANYGYTF. The DNA for the CDR3 is TGCGCCAGCAGCCAACACCATTCAACAGGGGCCAACTATGGCTACACCTTC.

Only a few counts were recorded for this clone. The chain is built from TRBV6-1 and TRBJ2-5; 7 bases agree with TRBD1. The CDR3 is 14 amino acids. J gave up 5 bases and V 5 bases, and 8 bases lay outside the gene matches. Germline values: CDR1 MNHNS, CDR2 SASEGT. The CDR3 DNA reads as TGTGCCAGCAGTATATACAGGGGCAGCGAGACCCAGTACTTC. This encodes CASSIYRGSETQYF.

This clone was picked up one time. V is TRBV6-5 and J is TRBJ1-6, with TRBD1 as a possible D gene (5 bases). V was cut by 0 bases and J by 10 bases, with 16 bases left in between. The CDR3 extends over 16 amino acids. The germline V gene has CDR1 MNHEY and CDR2 SVGAGI. CDR3 nucleotides: TGTGCCAGCAGTTACTCAGGGGATTCCTGGACCTCACCCCTCCACTTT. Protein: CASSYSGDSWTSPLHF.

This clone was observed once. The rearrangement links TRBV7-4 to TRBJ2-5, with D possibly TRBD2 on 6 matching bases. Germline loops: CDR1 SGHVT, CDR2 SQSDAQ. V was shortened by 1 base and J by 2 bases, with 17 bases between the two germline ends. The CDR3 runs 17 residues. The CDR3 sequence: CASSLGREAARQETQYF. CDR3 nucleotides: TGTGCCAGCAGCTTAGGGAGGGAGGCAGCGCGTCAAGAGACCCAGTACTTC. The full variable domain, completed using reference TRBV7-4 and TRBJ2-5, is GAGVSQSPRYKVAKRGRDVALRCDSISGHVTLYWYRQTLGQGSEVLTYSQSDAQRDKSGRPSGRFSAERPERSVSTLKIQRTEQGDSAVYLCASSLGREAARQETQYFGPGTRLLVL.

This clone was detected only a few times. CDR3 protein: CASSQKRGRADTQYF. The DNA of the CDR3 is TGTGCCAGCAGCCAGAAGCGGGGGAGGGCAGATACGCAGTATTTT. The chain couples TRBV7-9 to TRBJ2-3, with 8 bases that match TRBD2. The CDR3 contains 15 residues. Germline V gene lookup returns CDR1 SEHNR and CDR2 FQNEAQ (reference sequence). V lost 5 bases, J lost 4 bases, and 8 bases stayed unmatched.

V gene TRBV25-1 combines with J gene TRBJ2-3; the D gene is possibly TRBD1 (5 bases). CDR1 and CDR2 (germline): MGHDK, SYGVNS. V was shortened by 3 bases and J by 2 bases, with 9 bases between the two germline ends. CDR3 length: 14 amino acids. Here the CDR3 reads CASSEGHLTDTQYF. As DNA, the CDR3 is TGTGCCAGCAGTGAGGGGCACCTCACAGATACGCAGTATTTT.

J is TRBJ1-2 and V is TRBV10-2; D not resolved. The CDR3 extends over 13 amino acids. Germline CDR1 and CDR2: WSHSY and SAAADI. The germline V and J ends were trimmed by 2 bases and 2 bases, with 6 bases remaining between them. The CDR3 nucleotides read TGCGCCAGCAGTGAGGCAGAAAACTATGGCTACACCTTC. This sequence encodes CASSEAENYGYTF.

This clone has just one count. The rearrangement links TRBV6-1 to TRBJ2-1, with 9 nucleotides matching TRBD2. CDR3 length equals 13 residues. With 7 bases clipped from V and 4 bases from J, the junction kept 2 bases outside the gene matches. In germline, CDR1 is MNHNS, CDR2 SASEGT. The CDR3 coding sequence is TGTGCCAGCAAAACTAGCGGGTACAATGAGCAGTTCTTC. The encoded protein is CASKTSGYNEQFF.

This clone showed up just a few times. This chain uses TRBV6-1 with TRBJ2-7; 16 nucleotides line up with TRBD2. This CDR3 contains 18 residues. Germline lookup yields CDR1 MNHNS and CDR2 SASEGT. V was pared by 7 bases and J by 3 bases, with 12 bases of the junction left unmatched. The CDR3 is CASNDRGTSGRASYEQYF. For the CDR3, the DNA is TGTGCCAGCAATGATCGCGGGACTAGCGGGAGGGCCAGCTACGAGCAGTACTTC.

This chain uses TRBV12-5 with TRBJ2-6, with D tentatively TRBD1 (5 bases). The V end was cut by 5 bases, the J end by 1 base, with 12 bases between. The CDR3 has 16 amino acids. The V gene's germline CDR1 is LGHNT and CDR2 FRNRAP. CDR3 sequence reads: CASGLGQGSGANVLTF. CDR3 bases: TGTGCTAGTGGTCTGGGCCAGGGTTCTGGGGCCAACGTCCTGACTTTC.

The rearrangement joins TRBV7-9 to TRBJ2-3; the match to TRBD2 covers 8 bases. V trimming: 5 bases; J trimming: 6 bases; junction bases outside the gene matches: 10. This CDR3 has 15 residues. Germline loops: CDR1 SEHNR, CDR2 FQNEAQ (reference sequence). The CDR3 DNA follows: TGTGCCAGCAGCCTAGAGTATGGCGGGAGGGATACGCAGTATTTT. Translating it yields CASSLEYGGRDTQYF.

The CDR3 reads CASSFRRGGGYEQYF. DNA for the CDR3: TGTGCCAGCAGTTTCCGACGGGGTGGTGGCTACGAGCAGTACTTC. This chain uses TRBV6-5 with TRBJ2-7, with D possibly matching TRBD2 (5 bases). V lost 4 bases to trimming and J lost 3 bases, with 16 bases between them. This CDR3 spans 15 amino acids. Germline CDR1 MNHEY, CDR2 SVGAGI.

This sequence joins TRBV28 and TRBJ2-2; 7 nucleotides line up with TRBD2. Looked up from germline, CDR1 is MDHEN and CDR2 is SYDVKM. There are 14 residues in the CDR3. J gave up 5 bases and V 6 bases, and 6 bases lay outside the gene matches. Written as DNA, the CDR3 is TGTGCCAGCAGCCGCCTCGGGGGGACCGGGGAGCTGTTTTTT. It specifies CASSRLGGTGELFF. The full variable domain, in which reference TRBV28 and TRBJ2-2 provide the parts outside the CDR3, is DVKVTQSSRYLVKRTGEKVFLECVQDMDHENMFWYRQDPGLGLRLIYFSYDVKMKEKGDIPEGYSVSREKKERFSLILESASTNQTSMYLCASSRLGGTGELFFGEGSRLTVL.

CDR3 residues: CASSLADRSQETQYF. CDR3 sequence (DNA): TGCGCCAGCAGCTTGGCCGACAGATCCCAAGAGACCCAGTACTTC. The rearrangement joins TRBV5-1 to TRBJ2-5; TRBD1 is a possible D gene (5 bases). V was pared by 0 bases and J by 1 base, with 10 bases between. CDR3 length equals 15 residues. Germline assignment: CDR1 SGHRS and CDR2 YFSETQ. The full variable domain, rest sourced from reference TRBV5-1 and TRBJ2-5, is KAGVTQTPRYLIKTRGQQVTLSCSPISGHRSVSWYQQTPGQGLQFLFEYFSETQRNKGNFPGRFSGRQFSNSRSEMNVSTLELGDSALYLCASSLADRSQETQYFGPGTRLLVL.

The chain couples TRBV6-4 to TRBJ2-5; D gene uncertain. The germline V gene encodes CDR1 MRHNA and CDR2 SNTAGT. CDR3 length: 12 residues. V was shortened by 7 bases and J by 5 bases, with 11 bases between the two germline ends. This CDR3 reads CASIRSSETQYF. DNA for the CDR3: TGTGCCAGCATCCGGAGTAGCGAGACCCAGTACTTC.

The CDR3 loop is CSVSDTSWAGELFF. CDR3 bases: TGCAGCGTTTCGGACACGTCTTGGGCCGGGGAGCTGTTTTTT. V gene TRBV29-1 combines with J gene TRBJ2-2; D is perhaps TRBD1 (5 bases). Trimming stripped 5 bases from V and 6 bases from J, with 16 bases between. In germline, CDR1 is SQVTM, CDR2 ANQGSEA. The CDR3 extends over 14 amino acids.

The rearrangement joins TRBV29-1 to TRBJ2-7, with a weak D call TRBD2 (5 bases). In germline, CDR1 is SQVTM, CDR2 ANQGSEA. This CDR3 has 13 residues. Trimming left V 6 bases short and J 5 bases short, with 17 bases between. The CDR3 DNA follows: TGCAGCGTGTCCCCCGGGGTGGGTAACGAGCAGTACTTC. The encoded protein is CSVSPGVGNEQYF.

For this clone: Other DNA sequences from this sample encode an identical CDR3 as well. The rearrangement links TRBV6-1 to TRBJ1-5, with a weak D call TRBD1 (6 bases). This CDR3 comprises 16 residues. Germline V lookup: CDR1 MNHNS, CDR2 SASEGT. V lost 0 bases to trimming and J lost 1 base, with 10 bases between them. CDR3: CASSEAGQLSNQPQHF. The CDR3 DNA is TGTGCCAGCAGTGAAGCCGGACAGCTAAGCAATCAGCCCCAGCATTTT.

V gene TRBV29-1 combines with J gene TRBJ2-3, with 8 nucleotides matching TRBD2. The CDR3 contains 15 residues. V dropped 2 bases and J dropped 1; count of bases not matched to a gene: 5. Germline CDR1 reads SQVTM; CDR2 reads ANQGSEA. CDR3 region: CSVERGRGGTDTQYF. CDR3 sequence (DNA): TGCAGCGTTGAAAGAGGGCGGGGGGGCACAGATACGCAGTATTTT.

The CDR3 coding sequence is TGTGCCAGCAGCTTGGCAGGGGCTTACTACGAGCAGTACGTC. It codes for CASSLAGAYYEQYV. The chain carries TRBV5-6 and TRBJ2-7; possible D gene TRBD1, 6 bases. Between the trimmed V and J ends, which lost 0 bases and 3 bases, there was a span of 10 bases. This CDR3 has 14 residues. The V gene's germline CDR1 is SGHDT and CDR2 YYEEEE.